The rows below give T cell receptor beta chains drawn from one sample of a study of shared T cell receptors in the human thymus. Generated by immunoSEQ multiplex PCR, the TCRdb table keeps only in-frame clones and is missing some. The data show some 700,000 clones, approximately 85% seen once. This sample was also put to use in a study of human thymus T cells.

The sequencing input was thymocytes. These receptors came from a girl under three years old with a congenital heart defect. Both conserved end residues are part of each CDR3. D genes are given only for firm matches. Some rows have no size entry. The others give once, few or many, or a class for an expanded clone.

>TRBV5-5|NA|TRBJ2-7|NA
CASSLGGLESSYEQYF
TGTGCCAGCAGCTTGGGGGGGCTAGAGAGCTCCTACGAGCAGTACTTC
>TRBV5-5|TRBD1|TRBJ2-7|NA
CASSFSFAKDRAYEQYF
TGTGCCAGCAGCTTTAGTTTCGCGAAGGACAGGGCCTACGAGCAGTACTTC
>TRBV6-1|TRBD1|TRBJ1-2|NA
CASSLTDREVYGYTF
TGTGCCAGCAGCCTAACCGACAGGGAAGTATATGGCTACACCTTC
>TRBV27|TRBD1|TRBJ1-5|NA
CALRGDRADQPQHF
TGTGCCCTCAGGGGGGACAGGGCCGATCAGCCCCAGCATTTT
>TRBV28|NA|TRBJ2-7|NA
CASSFGESYEQYF
TGTGCCAGCAGTTTTGGGGAGAGCTACGAGCAGTACTTC
>TRBV6-4|TRBD1|TRBJ2-3|NA
CASSENRGEPSTDTQYF
TGTGCCAGCAGTGAGAACAGGGGAGAGCCTAGCACAGATACGCAGTATTTT
>TRBV29-1|NA|TRBJ1-1|once
CSVTGTEAFF
TGCAGCGTTACGGGCACTGAAGCTTTCTTT
>TRBV28|TRBD2|TRBJ2-7|NA
CASSLGFVRGGEQYF
TGTGCCAGCAGTTTGGGCTTCGTACGGGGGGGCGAGCAGTACTTC
>TRBV6-5|NA|TRBJ2-2|NA
CASSYSGYRVTGELFF
TGTGCCAGCAGTTACTCGGGGTACAGGGTAACCGGGGAGCTGTTTTTT
>TRBV18|NA|TRBJ1-2|NA
CASSPTINGGEVFSYGYTF
TGTGCCAGCTCACCCACGATTAATGGGGGCGAGGTCTTTAGCTATGGCTACACCTTC
>TRBV4-3|TRBD2|TRBJ2-1|NA
CASSQLAGGQDEQFF
TGCGCCAGCAGCCAATTAGCGGGGGGGCAGGATGAGCAGTTCTTC
>TRBV29-1|TRBD2|TRBJ2-1|NA
CSVEVPSGGQYNEQFF
TGCAGCGTTGAAGTACCTAGCGGGGGACAATACAATGAGCAGTTCTTC
>TRBV4-3|TRBD1|TRBJ1-1|NA
CASSQDFGDRGPPNMNTEAFF
TGCGCCAGCAGCCAAGATTTTGGGGACAGGGGGCCCCCCAACATGAACACTGAAGCTTTCTTT
>TRBV28|NA|TRBJ2-1|NA
CASSYLGPSGNEQFF
TGTGCCAGCAGTTACTTAGGGCCTTCGGGGAATGAGCAGTTCTTC
>TRBV7-8|TRBD1|TRBJ2-7|NA
CASRGQGEQYF
TGTGCCAGCAGGGGACAGGGCGAGCAGTACTTC
>TRBV4-3|NA|TRBJ2-1|NA
CASSHRDSNEQFF
TGCGCCAGCAGCCATAGGGACTCAAATGAGCAGTTCTTC
>TRBV5-8|NA|TRBJ2-1|NA
CASSPSGPQEQFF
TGTGCCAGCAGCCCGTCTGGGCCCCAAGAGCAGTTCTTC
>TRBV10-3|NA|TRBJ2-7|NA
CAISGAPLYEQYF
TGTGCCATCAGTGGTGCCCCACTCTACGAGCAGTACTTC
>TRBV11-2|NA|TRBJ1-1|NA
CASSLGAYDTEAFF
TGTGCCAGCAGCTTAGGGGCATATGACACTGAAGCTTTCTTT
>TRBV2|NA|TRBJ1-6|NA
CASREGDSPLHF
TGTGCCAGTCGTGAGGGAGACTCACCCCTCCACTTT